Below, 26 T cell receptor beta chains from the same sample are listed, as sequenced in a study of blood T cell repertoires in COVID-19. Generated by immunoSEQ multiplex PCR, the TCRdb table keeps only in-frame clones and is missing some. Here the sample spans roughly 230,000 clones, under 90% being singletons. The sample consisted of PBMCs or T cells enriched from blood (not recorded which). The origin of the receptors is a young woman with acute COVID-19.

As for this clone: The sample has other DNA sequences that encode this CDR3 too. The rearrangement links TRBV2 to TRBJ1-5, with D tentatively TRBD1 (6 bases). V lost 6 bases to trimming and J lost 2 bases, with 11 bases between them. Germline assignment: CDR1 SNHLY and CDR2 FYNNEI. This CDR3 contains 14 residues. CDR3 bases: TGTGCCAGCAGCGGAAACAGGGGCAATCAGCCCCAGCATTTT. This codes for CASSGNRGNQPQHF.

The CDR3 sequence: CASSATDRVTEAFF. The CDR3 DNA is TGTGCCAGCAGCGCAACGGACAGGGTGACTGAAGCTTTCTTT. The chain has TRBV9 and TRBJ1-1; 8 nucleotides line up with TRBD1. The junction had 6 bases not matched to a gene; V was cut back by 3 bases and J by 5 bases. This CDR3 has 14 residues. CDR1 is SGDLS, CDR2 YYNGEE, per germline. Based on the CDR3 plus reference TRBV9 and TRBJ1-1, the full variable domain is DSGVTQTPKHLITATGQRVTLRCSPRSGDLSVYWYQQSLDQGLQFLIQYYNGEERAKGNILERFSAQQFPDLHSELNLSSLELGDSALYFCASSATDRVTEAFFGQGTRLTVV.

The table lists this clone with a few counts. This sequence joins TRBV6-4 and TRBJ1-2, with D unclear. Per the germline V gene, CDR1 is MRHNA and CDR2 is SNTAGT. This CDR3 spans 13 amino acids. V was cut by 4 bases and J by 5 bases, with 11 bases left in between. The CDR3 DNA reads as TGTGCCAGCAGTGCCGCCGGAGGATATGGCTACACCTTC. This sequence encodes CASSAAGGYGYTF.

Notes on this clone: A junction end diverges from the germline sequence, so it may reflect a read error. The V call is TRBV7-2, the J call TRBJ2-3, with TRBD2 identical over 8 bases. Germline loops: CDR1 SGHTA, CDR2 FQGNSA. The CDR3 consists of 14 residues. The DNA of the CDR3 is TGTGCCAGCAGCCCCCGGACTAGCATAGATACGCAGTATTTT. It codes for CASSPRTSIDTQYF.

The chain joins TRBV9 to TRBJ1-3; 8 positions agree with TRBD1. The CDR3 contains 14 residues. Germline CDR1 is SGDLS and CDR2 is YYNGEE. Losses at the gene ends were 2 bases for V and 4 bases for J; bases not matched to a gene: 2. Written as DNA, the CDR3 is TGTGCCAGCAGCGTGACAGGGGTGGGAAACACCATATATTTT. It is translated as CASSVTGVGNTIYF.

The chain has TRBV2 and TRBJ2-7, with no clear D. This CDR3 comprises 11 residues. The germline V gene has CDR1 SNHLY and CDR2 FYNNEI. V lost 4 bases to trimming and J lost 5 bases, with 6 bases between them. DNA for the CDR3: TGTGCCAGCAGTGCCAGGAACGAGCAGTACTTC. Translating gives CASSARNEQYF. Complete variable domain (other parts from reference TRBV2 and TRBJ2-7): EPEVTQTPSHQVTQMGQEVILRCVPISNHLYFYWYRQILGQKVEFLVSFYNNEISEKSEIFDDQFSVERPDGSNFTLKIRSTKLEDSAMYFCASSARNEQYFGPGTRLTVT.

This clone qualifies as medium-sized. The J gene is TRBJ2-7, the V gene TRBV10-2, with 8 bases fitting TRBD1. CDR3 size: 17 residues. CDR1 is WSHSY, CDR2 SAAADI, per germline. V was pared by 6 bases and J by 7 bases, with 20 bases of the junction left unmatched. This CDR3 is CASSHDRGEVNFFEQYF. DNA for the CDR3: TGCGCCAGCAGCCATGACAGGGGTGAGGTCAATTTCTTTGAGCAGTACTTC.

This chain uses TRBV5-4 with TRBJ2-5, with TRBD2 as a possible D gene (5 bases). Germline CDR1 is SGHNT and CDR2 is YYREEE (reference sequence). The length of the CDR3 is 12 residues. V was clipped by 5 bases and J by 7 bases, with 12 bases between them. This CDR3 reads CASSLARGTQYF. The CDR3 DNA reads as TGTGCCAGCAGTCTAGCACGGGGGACCCAGTACTTC.

This CDR3 reads CASSPHIPPGTGELFF. CDR3 bases: TGTGCCAGCAGCCCCCACATCCCCCCGGGGACCGGGGAGCTGTTTTTT. J is TRBJ2-2 and V is TRBV7-9; D is perhaps TRBD2 (5 bases). The CDR3 loop spans 16 amino acids. Germline values: CDR1 SEHNR, CDR2 FQNEAQ (reference sequence). Trimming left V 5 bases short and J 5 bases short, with 18 bases between.

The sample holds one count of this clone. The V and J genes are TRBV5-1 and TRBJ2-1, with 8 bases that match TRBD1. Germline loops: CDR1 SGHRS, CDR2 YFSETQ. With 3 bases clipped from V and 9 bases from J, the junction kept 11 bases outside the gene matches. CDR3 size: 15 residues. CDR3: CASSSPGQAAREQFF. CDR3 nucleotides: TGCGCCAGCAGCTCCCCGGGACAGGCTGCTCGTGAGCAGTTCTTC.

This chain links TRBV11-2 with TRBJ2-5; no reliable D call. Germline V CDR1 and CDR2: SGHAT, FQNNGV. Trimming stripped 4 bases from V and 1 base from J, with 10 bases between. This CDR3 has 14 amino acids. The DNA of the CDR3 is TGTGCCAGCAGCTCGACACTTTCCCAAGAGACCCAGTACTTC. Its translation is CASSSTLSQETQYF.

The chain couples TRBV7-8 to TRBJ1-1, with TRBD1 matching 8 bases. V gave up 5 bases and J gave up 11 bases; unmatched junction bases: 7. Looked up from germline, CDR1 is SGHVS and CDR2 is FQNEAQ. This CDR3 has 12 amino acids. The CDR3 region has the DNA TGTGCCAGCAGCCCACGACAGGGGAAGGCTTTCTTT. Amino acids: CASSPRQGKAFF.

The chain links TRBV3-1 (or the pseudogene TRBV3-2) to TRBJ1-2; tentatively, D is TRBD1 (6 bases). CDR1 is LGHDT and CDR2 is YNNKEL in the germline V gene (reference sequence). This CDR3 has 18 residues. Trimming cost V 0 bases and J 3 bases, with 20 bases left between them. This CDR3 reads CASSQDLTGTSVHYGYTF. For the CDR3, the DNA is TGTGCCAGCAGCCAAGATCTCACCGGGACAAGCGTCCACTATGGCTACACCTTC.

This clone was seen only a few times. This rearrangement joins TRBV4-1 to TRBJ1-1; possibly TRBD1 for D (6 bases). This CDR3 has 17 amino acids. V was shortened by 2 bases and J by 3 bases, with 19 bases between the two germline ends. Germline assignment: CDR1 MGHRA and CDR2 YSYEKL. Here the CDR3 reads CASSQRPYRELDTEAFF. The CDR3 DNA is TGCGCCAGCAGCCAAAGGCCTTACAGGGAGCTCGACACTGAAGCTTTCTTT.

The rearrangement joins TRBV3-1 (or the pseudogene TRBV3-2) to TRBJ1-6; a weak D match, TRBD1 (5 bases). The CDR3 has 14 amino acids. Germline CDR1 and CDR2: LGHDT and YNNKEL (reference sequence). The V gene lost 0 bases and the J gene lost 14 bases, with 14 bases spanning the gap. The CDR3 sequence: CASSQDGGSGTLHF. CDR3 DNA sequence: TGTGCCAGCAGCCAAGACGGGGGAAGCGGGACCCTCCACTTT.

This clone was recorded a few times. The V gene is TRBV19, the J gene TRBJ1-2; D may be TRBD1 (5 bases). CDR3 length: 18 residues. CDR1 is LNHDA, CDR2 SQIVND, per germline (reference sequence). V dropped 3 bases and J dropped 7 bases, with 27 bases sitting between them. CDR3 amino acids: CASSIMYGRGQGFGGYTF. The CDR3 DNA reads TGTGCCAGTAGTATTATGTACGGTCGTGGGCAGGGCTTCGGTGGCTACACCTTC.

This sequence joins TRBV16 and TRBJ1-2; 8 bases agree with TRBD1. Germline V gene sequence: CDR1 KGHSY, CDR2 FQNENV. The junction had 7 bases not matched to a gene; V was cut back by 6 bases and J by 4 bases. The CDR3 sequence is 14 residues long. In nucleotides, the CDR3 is TGTGCCAGCAGTCCACAGGGGGTAGGCTATGGCTACACCTTC. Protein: CASSPQGVGYGYTF.

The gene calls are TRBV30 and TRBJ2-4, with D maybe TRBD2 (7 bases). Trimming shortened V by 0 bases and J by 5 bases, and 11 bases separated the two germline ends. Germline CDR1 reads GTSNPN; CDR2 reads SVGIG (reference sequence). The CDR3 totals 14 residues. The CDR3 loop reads CAWSVGGGENIQYF. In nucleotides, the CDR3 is TGTGCCTGGAGTGTGGGCGGGGGCGAAAACATTCAGTACTTC.

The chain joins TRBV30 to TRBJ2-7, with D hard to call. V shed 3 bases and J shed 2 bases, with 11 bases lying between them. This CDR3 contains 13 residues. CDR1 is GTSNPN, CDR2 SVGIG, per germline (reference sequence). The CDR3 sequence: CAWSRLETYEQYF. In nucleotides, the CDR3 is TGTGCCTGGAGCCGACTCGAGACCTACGAGCAGTACTTC.

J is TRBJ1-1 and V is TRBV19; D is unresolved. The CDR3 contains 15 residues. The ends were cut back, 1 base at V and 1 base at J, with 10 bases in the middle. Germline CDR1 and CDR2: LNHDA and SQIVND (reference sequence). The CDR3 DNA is TGTGCCAGTAGTATAGTCGGAGTAAAGAACACTGAAGCTTTCTTT. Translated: CASSIVGVKNTEAFF. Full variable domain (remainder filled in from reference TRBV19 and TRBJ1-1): DGGITQSPKYLFRKEGQNVTLSCEQNLNHDAMYWYRQDPGQGLRLIYYSQIVNDFQKGDIAEGYSVSREKKESFPLTVTSAQKNPTAFYLCASSIVGVKNTEAFFGQGTRLTVV.

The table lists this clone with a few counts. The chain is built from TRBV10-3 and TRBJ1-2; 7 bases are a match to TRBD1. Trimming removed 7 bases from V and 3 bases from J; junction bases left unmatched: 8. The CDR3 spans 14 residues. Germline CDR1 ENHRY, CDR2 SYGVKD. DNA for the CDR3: TGTGCCATCAACCCGACAGGGTACGACTATGGCTACACCTTC. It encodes CAINPTGYDYGYTF.

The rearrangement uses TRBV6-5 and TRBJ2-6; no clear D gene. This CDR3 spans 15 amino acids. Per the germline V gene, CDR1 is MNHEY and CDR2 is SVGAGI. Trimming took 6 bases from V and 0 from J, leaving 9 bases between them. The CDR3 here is CASRFIFSGANVLTF. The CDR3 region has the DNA TGTGCCAGCAGGTTTATATTCTCTGGGGCCAACGTCCTGACTTTC.

CDR3 DNA sequence: TGTGCCATCCACTCCCCCTTGGGCTGGGCCAACGTCCTGACTTTC. Encoded protein: CAIHSPLGWANVLTF. The chain couples TRBV27 to TRBJ2-6; D unresolved. V shed 10 bases and J shed 5 bases, with 18 bases lying between them. The CDR3 length is 15 residues. CDR1 is MNHEY, CDR2 SMNVEV, per germline (reference sequence).

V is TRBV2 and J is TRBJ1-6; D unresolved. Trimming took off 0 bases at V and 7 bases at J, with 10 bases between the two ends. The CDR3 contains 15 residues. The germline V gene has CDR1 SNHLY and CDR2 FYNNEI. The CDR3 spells CASSEARSANSPLHF. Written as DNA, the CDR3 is TGTGCCAGCAGTGAAGCGCGCAGCGCCAATTCACCCCTCCACTTT.

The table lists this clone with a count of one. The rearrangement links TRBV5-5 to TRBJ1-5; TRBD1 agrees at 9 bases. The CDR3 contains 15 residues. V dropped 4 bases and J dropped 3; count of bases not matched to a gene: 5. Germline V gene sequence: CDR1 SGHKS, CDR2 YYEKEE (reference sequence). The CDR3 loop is CASSHTGGYNQPQHF. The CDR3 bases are TGTGCCAGCAGCCACACAGGGGGCTACAATCAGCCCCAGCATTTT. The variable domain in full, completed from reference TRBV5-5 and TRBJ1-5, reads DAGVTQSPTHLIKTRGQQVTLRCSPISGHKSVSWYQQVLGQGPQFIFQYYEKEERGRGNFPDRFSARQFPNYSSELNVNALLLGDSALYLCASSHTGGYNQPQHFGDGTRLSIL.

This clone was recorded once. The CDR3 sequence is CASSQTGRAGYTF. The CDR3 DNA sequence: TGTGCCAGCAGCCAGACAGGGCGGGCTGGCTACACCTTC. V and J are TRBV12-3 or TRBV12-4 and TRBJ1-2; 7 nucleotides agree with TRBD1. The V and J ends lost 6 bases and 7 bases, in that order; junction bases with no gene match: 8. This CDR3 is built from 13 residues.